These T cell receptor beta chains were read from a single sample in a study of early T cells in non-severe SARS-CoV-2 infection. TCRdb re-called the 5' RACE reads through MiXCR, storing one row per CDR3 protein. The sample lists about 97,000 distinct CDR3 sequences; roughly 13% were seen once. The sample taken for sequencing was whole blood. All receptors derive from an adult who was a healthcare worker with PCR-confirmed SARS-CoV-2 infection or an uninfected control (not recorded which). Each CDR3 is given with its conserved first and last residue. A D gene is named only where the DNA matches it firmly. Expanded clones get a size class; other rows say once, few or many, or leave the size out.

D	size	V	J	CDR3	DNA
TRBD2	few	TRBV3-1	TRBJ2-2	CASSRVLAGGTGELFF	TGTGCCAGCAGTCGCGTACTAGCGGGAGGAACCGGGGAGCTGTTTTTT
-	-	TRBV9	TRBJ1-1	CASSATSGGSTEAFF	TGTGCCAGCAGCGCTACCTCTGGGGGGAGCACTGAAGCTTTCTTT
-	many	TRBV7-6	TRBJ2-3	CASSLYRADTQYF	TGTGCCAGCAGCTTATACAGGGCAGATACGCAGTATTTT
-	few	TRBV5-6	TRBJ2-7	CASSRGTASYEQYF	TGTGCCAGCAGCCGAGGGACGGCCTCCTACGAGCAGTACTTC
-	-	TRBV11-2	TRBJ2-3	CASSLHWSTDTQYF	TGTGCCAGCAGCTTGCATTGGAGCACAGATACGCAGTATTTT
TRBD1	-	TRBV28	TRBJ2-7	CASRIYRGPSYEQYF	TGTGCCAGCAGAATCTACAGGGGGCCTTCGTACGAGCAGTACTTC
TRBD2	-	TRBV20-1	TRBJ2-3	CKTGGSTIDTRYF	TGCAAGACTGGCGGGAGTACGATAGATACGCGGTATTTT
-	-	TRBV6-1	TRBJ1-2	CASSEASRVGGYTF	TGTGCCAGCAGTGAAGCGAGCAGGGTAGGGGGCTACACCTTC
-	-	TRBV28	TRBJ2-2	CASSRRVGELFF	TGTGCCAGCAGTAGGAGAGTCGGGGAGCTGTTTTTT
TRBD2	many	TRBV10-3	TRBJ2-1	CAISVSLAANEQFF	TGTGCCATCAGTGTGTCCCTAGCGGCCAATGAGCAGTTCTTC
-	-	TRBV10-3	TRBJ2-5	CAISTTLQETQYF	TGTGCCATCAGCACCACTCTTCAAGAGACCCAGTACTTC
-	-	TRBV18	TRBJ2-5	CASSPGQGLETQYF	TGTGCCAGCTCACCGGGGCAGGGTCTAGAGACCCAGTACTTC
-	-	TRBV4-1	TRBJ2-1	CASSQSSRTHNEQFF	TGCGCCAGCAGCCAAAGTTCCAGGACCCACAATGAGCAGTTCTTC
TRBD2	few	TRBV5-1	TRBJ2-7	CASSAGTSGSYEQYF	TGCGCCAGCAGCGCCGGGACTAGCGGCTCCTACGAGCAGTACTTC
TRBD2	few	TRBV12-3/TRBV12-4	TRBJ2-3	CATSDRGSADTQYF	TGTGCCACCAGTGATCGCGGGAGTGCAGATACGCAGTATTTT
TRBD1	many	TRBV24-1	TRBJ2-3	CATSDRATRQGTDTQYF	TGTGCCACCAGTGACCGGGCCACAAGACAGGGAACAGATACGCAGTATTTT
-	many	TRBV20-1	TRBJ1-6	CSARTVSTNSPLHF	TGCAGTGCTCGGACTGTTTCGACCAATTCACCCCTCCACTTT
-	-	TRBV6-1	TRBJ2-6	CASSERRPTSFSGANVLTF	TGTGCCAGCAGTGAACGCCGTCCCACCTCCTTCTCTGGGGCCAACGTCCTGACTTTC
-	few	TRBV10-2	TRBJ2-3	CASRGRKKVTQYF	TGCGCCAGCAGGGGACGGAAGAAGGTGACGCAGTATTTT
-	many	TRBV6-2/TRBV6-3	TRBJ2-7	CASSYLRDYEQYF	TGTGCCAGCAGTTACCTCCGGGACTACGAGCAGTACTTC
-	many	TRBV9	TRBJ2-4	CASSPPSGAKNIQYF	TGTGCCAGCAGCCCCCCAAGCGGGGCCAAAAACATTCAGTACTTC
TRBD2	many	TRBV7-2	TRBJ2-5	CASSAGTSLQETQYF	TGTGCCAGCAGCGCCGGGACTAGTCTTCAAGAGACCCAGTACTTC
TRBD2	many	TRBV30	TRBJ2-3	CAWNTGGATDTQYF	TGTGCCTGGAACACGGGGGGAGCCACAGATACGCAGTATTTT
-	few	TRBV29-1	TRBJ2-7	CSGLTGSYEQYF	TGCAGCGGACTAACAGGGTCCTACGAGCAGTACTTC
-	-	TRBV21-1	TRBJ1-2	CASSKQRVGGYTF	TGTGCCAGCAGCAAACAAAGGGTTGGCGGCTACACCTTC
-	-	TRBV4-3	TRBJ1-5	CASSLFGPDGGPYQPQHF	TGCGCCAGCAGCCTTTTTGGGCCGGACGGAGGTCCGTATCAGCCCCAGCATTTT
-	-	TRBV28	TRBJ1-6	CASSLSVGSPLHF	TGTGCCAGCAGCTTGAGCGTGGGGTCACCCCTCCACTTT
TRBD1	few	TRBV2	TRBJ2-3	CASRRSTGTADTQYF	TGTGCCAGCAGGAGGTCGACAGGGACGGCAGATACGCAGTATTTT
-	once	TRBV28	TRBJ2-7	CASSSESSNYEQYF	TGTGCCAGCAGTTCAGAGTCATCCAACTACGAGCAGTACTTC
-	many	TRBV29-1	TRBJ2-2	CSVVSNTGELFF	TGCAGCGTTGTTTCCAACACCGGGGAGCTGTTTTTT
TRBD2	many	TRBV12-3/TRBV12-4	TRBJ2-3	CASSRTSIVADTQYF	TGTGCCAGCAGCCGGACTAGCATCGTCGCCGATACGCAGTATTTT
TRBD1	few	TRBV9	TRBJ2-5	CASSTGQGGETQYF	TGTGCCAGCAGCACCGGACAGGGGGGAGAGACCCAGTACTTC
-	-	TRBV12-3/TRBV12-4	TRBJ1-2	CASSLRWEGYGYTF	TGTGCCAGCAGTTTGAGATGGGAGGGCTATGGCTACACCTTC
-	many	TRBV7-9	TRBJ2-2	CASSLAGANTGELFF	TGTGCCAGCAGCTTAGCTGGCGCGAACACCGGGGAGCTGTTTTTT
TRBD1	many	TRBV27	TRBJ2-2	CASSQSQGAIITGELFF	TGTGCCAGCAGTCAAAGTCAGGGGGCGATAATTACCGGGGAGCTGTTTTTT
-	many	TRBV14	TRBJ2-7	CASRPSGPSEQYF	TGTGCCAGCAGGCCCTCGGGGCCGAGCGAGCAGTACTTC
-	-	TRBV11-2	TRBJ2-1	CASSATGTPLYNEQFF	TGTGCCAGCAGCGCGACCGGGACACCCCTTTACAATGAGCAGTTCTTC
TRBD2	many	TRBV5-1	TRBJ2-7	CASSPEAGAPYEQYF	TGCGCCAGCAGCCCAGAAGCGGGAGCACCCTACGAGCAGTACTTC
-	few	TRBV19	TRBJ2-7	CASSPSAGPSYEQYF	TGTGCCAGTAGTCCCTCAGCGGGCCCCTCCTACGAGCAGTACTTC
TRBD2	-	TRBV20-1	TRBJ2-7	CSARPSGLSSYEQYF	TGCAGTGCTAGACCTAGCGGCCTAAGCTCCTACGAGCAGTACTTC
-	many	TRBV7-2	TRBJ1-4	CASSLNARDNEKLFF	TGTGCCAGCAGCTTAAATGCCAGAGATAATGAAAAACTGTTTTTT
TRBD2	many	TRBV18	TRBJ2-5	CASSLVAGAGQETQYF	TGTGCCAGCTCACTTGTAGCGGGAGCAGGCCAAGAGACCCAGTACTTC
TRBD2	-	TRBV6-2/TRBV6-3	TRBJ2-7	CASSSRTSGRPYEQYF	TGTGCCAGCAGTTCCAGGACTAGCGGGCGTCCCTACGAGCAGTACTTC